Detailed here is one TCR beta chain. With 5 bases clipped from V and 6 bases from J, the junction kept 7 bases outside the gene matches. The V gene's germline CDR1 is SGHNT and CDR2 YENEEA. The CDR3 runs to 13 residues. The data derive from a study of blood T cell repertoires in COVID-19. Study as a whole: Donors in the United States, Italy and Spain gave samples during acute or convalescent COVID-19.

The authors' processing: It was from reference gene primer amplification that nucleated cell counts were estimated. Here immunoSEQ multiplex PCR was the method, and the copy in TCRdb shows in-frame clones only, minus some. That table is the source of V, J and clone size, and D and trimming were worked out from the DNA. The sample has roughly 70,000 clones; about 91% are singletons. The sequence derives from a woman in her 70s with acute or convalescent COVID-19. The sequenced sample consisted of peripheral blood. The chain combines TRBV11-3 with TRBJ2-7; 7 bases line up with TRBD1. CDR3 in amino acids: CASSTRQGSEQYF. The DNA of the CDR3 is TGTGCCAGCAGCACGAGACAGGGAAGCGAGCAGTACTTC.